The 9 T cell receptor beta chains below all came from one sample that was sequenced in a study of identical twins. TCRdb processed the 5' RACE reads anew with MiXCR; each CDR3 protein has one entry. The data show approximately 250,000 distinct CDR3 sequences, with approximately 7.1% seen just once and roughly 15% held by the top ten. Another study also made use of these data, one on T cells expressing NK-cell markers.

Sequenced sample: CD8+ T cells sorted from blood. These receptors all stem from a woman aged 18-35 years in good health.

This clonotype turned up a few times. The chain uses TRBV5-8 and TRBJ2-7; TRBD2 might be the D (5 bases). The CDR3 has 12 residues. Germline loops: CDR1 SGHTS, CDR2 YDEGEE. Deletions cut 4 bases from V and 6 bases from J, with 11 bases between. The chain's CDR3 is CASSGGWGEQYF. CDR3 nucleotide sequence: TGTGCCAGCAGCGGAGGATGGGGCGAGCAGTACTTC.

This clonotype came up many times. The chain employs TRBV7-9 and TRBJ1-6; D gene uncertain. Per the germline V gene, CDR1 is SEHNR and CDR2 is FQNEAQ (reference sequence). CDR3 length: 11 amino acids. V lost 3 bases, J lost 10 bases, and 4 bases lay in between. This CDR3 is CASSFSSPLHF. The CDR3 DNA sequence: TGTGCCAGCAGCTTCAGCTCACCCCTCCACTTT.

This clonotype has a handful of counts. The chain uses TRBV5-1 and TRBJ2-1; a weak D match, TRBD2 (6 bases). The CDR3 runs to 14 residues. The V end lost 4 bases, the J end lost 14 bases, and 22 bases lay between the germline ends. The germline gives CDR1 SGHRS, CDR2 YFSETQ. The CDR3 is CASSLDYLAVVEFF. CDR3 DNA: TGCGCCAGCAGCCTGGACTATCTCGCCGTTGTGGAGTTCTTC. Full variable domain (rest looked up from reference TRBV5-1 and TRBJ2-1): KAGVTQTPRYLIKTRGQQVTLSCSPISGHRSVSWYQQTPGQGLQFLFEYFSETQRNKGNFPGRFSGRQFSNSRSEMNVSTLELGDSALYLCASSLDYLAVVEFFGPGTRLTVL.

The chain carries TRBV11-2 and TRBJ1-6; D unclear. Trimming removed 1 base from V and 10 bases from J, with 11 bases in between. The CDR3 consists of 14 residues. Germline-derived CDR1 and CDR2 are SGHAT and FQNNGV. CDR3 amino acids: CASSLGFSESPLHF. In nucleotides, the CDR3 is TGTGCCAGCAGCTTAGGGTTCTCCGAGTCACCCCTCCACTTT.

This clonotype was counted at least ten times. The chain couples TRBV12-3 or TRBV12-4 to TRBJ1-1; D uncertain. The CDR3 has 13 residues. V lost 3 bases and J lost 2, with 7 bases in between. CDR3 residues: CASSFGANTEAFF. CDR3 nucleotide sequence: TGTGCCAGCAGTTTTGGAGCCAACACTGAAGCTTTCTTT.

The genes are TRBV12-3 or TRBV12-4 and TRBJ2-1, with D possibly being TRBD1 or TRBD2 (5 bases each). The CDR3 consists of 14 residues. V lost 9 bases and J 8 bases, leaving 20 bases between the germline ends. DNA of the CDR3: TGTGCCAGTAAACCGGGACCAGGGAACGATGAGCAGTTCTTC. Translated: CASKPGPGNDEQFF.

This clonotype appeared many times. This chain uses TRBV12-3 or TRBV12-4 with TRBJ2-3; no reliable D call. The CDR3 length is 14 residues. V shed 1 base and J shed 2 bases, with 7 bases lying between them. CDR3 residues: CASSLVGFTDTQYF. The CDR3 DNA reads TGTGCCAGCAGTTTAGTAGGGTTCACAGATACGCAGTATTTT.

This clonotype was found a few times. The V call is TRBV25-1, the J call TRBJ2-7, with D maybe TRBD2 (6 bases). The CDR3 has 15 amino acids. The germline V and J ends were trimmed by 1 base and 6 bases, with 16 bases remaining between them. The germline gives CDR1 MGHDK, CDR2 SYGVNS. CDR3 sequence reads: CASSEFTGGDGEQYF. The DNA for the CDR3 is TGTGCCAGCAGTGAATTTACAGGAGGGGATGGCGAGCAGTACTTC.

This clonotype occurred a few times. The chain is built from TRBV20-1 and TRBJ2-3; 7 bases align to TRBD2. CDR3 size: 15 residues. CDR1 is DFQATT and CDR2 is SNEGSKA in the germline V gene (reference sequence). Trimming cost V 0 bases and J 3 bases; bases outside gene matches: 6. The CDR3 DNA follows: TGCAGTGCTAGAGATGACAGCGGGGTGACAGATACGCAGTATTTT. This translates into CSARDDSGVTDTQYF.